The clone carrying this T cell receptor beta chain was found many times. The antigen is not known. The data were obtained in a study of neurological immune-mediated disorders. Study observations and caveats: The greatest TCR clonal expansion occurred in HTLV-1-associated myelopathy and the least in multiple sclerosis, which fell below healthy controls.

Stored at -80 C, 2 million PBMCs were the source of the unsorted libraries. The V gene's germline CDR1 is SGDLS and CDR2 YYNGEE. Trimming cost V 5 bases and J 0 bases, with 11 bases left between them. CDR3 length: 14 amino acids. TCRdb independently ran MiXCR on the 5' RACE reads; one entry per CDR3 protein. The sample lists about 62,000 distinct CDR3 sequences, around 3.8% occurring once. This rearrangement joins TRBV9 to TRBJ1-1; D remains unclear. The receptor was derived from a woman aged 50 to 65 with multiple sclerosis. The sequenced material came from PBMCs. In nucleotides, the CDR3 is TGTGCCAGCAGTACAACAGTCATGAACACTGAAGCTTTCTTT. Translation gives CASSTTVMNTEAFF.